The TCR beta chain described here comes from a study of T cells in localized non-small cell lung cancer. Findings and caveats of the study: Greater blood T cell density accompanied longer overall survival. Uninvolved adjacent lung showed the highest T cell clonality, exceeding tumor. In adjacent lung appeared a median 57 of the top 100 tumor clones.

With regard to this clone: Its antigen is not identified.

The assay was immunoSEQ multiplex PCR, and TCRdb's table has in-frame clones only and misses some. The data hold about 45,000 clones, with more than 85% observed a single time. This CDR3 spans 16 amino acids. The J segment lost 3 bases and the V segment lost 0 bases, leaving 4 bases of the junction unmatched. Germline-derived CDR1 and CDR2 are MNHNS and SASEGT. The sample was PBMCs, taken before any cancer treatment. This chain joins TRBV6-1 and TRBJ2-3, with 9 bases identical to TRBD2. This clonotype was sampled from a woman aged 40 to 75 with stage II lung adenocarcinoma. CDR3 DNA sequence: TGTGCCAGCAGTGAAGCGGGCCTAGCGGGGACAGATACGCAGTATTTT. Amino acid sequence: CASSEAGLAGTDTQYF.